Reported below is one TCR beta chain. CDR3 length: 14 residues. Trimming shortened V by 0 bases and J by 5 bases, and 12 bases separated the two germline ends. Germline V gene sequence: CDR1 SGHRS, CDR2 YFSETQ. This sample was included in a study of blood T cell repertoires in COVID-19. Study context: Sites in the United States, Italy and Spain provided acute and convalescent COVID-19 samples. Nucleic acid was either cDNA or gDNA, and it came from T cells, B-cell-depleted T cells, or PBMCs.

The authors' processing: Nucleated cell number was recorded as an estimate derived from reference gene primer amplification. Profiled with immunoSEQ multiplex PCR; TCRdb holds only in-frame clones, not every one. V, J and clone size are those of that table, while D and trimming were read from the DNA. The sample yields about 97,000 clones, about 90% seen once. The chain combines TRBV5-1 with TRBJ2-7; TRBD1 might be the D (6 bases). The sample comprised peripheral blood. The sequence was collected from a man in his forties or fifties with acute or convalescent COVID-19. The CDR3 coding sequence is TGCGCCAGCAGCTTGGCACAGGGAAGGGACGAGCAGTACTTC. Amino acids: CASSLAQGRDEQYF.